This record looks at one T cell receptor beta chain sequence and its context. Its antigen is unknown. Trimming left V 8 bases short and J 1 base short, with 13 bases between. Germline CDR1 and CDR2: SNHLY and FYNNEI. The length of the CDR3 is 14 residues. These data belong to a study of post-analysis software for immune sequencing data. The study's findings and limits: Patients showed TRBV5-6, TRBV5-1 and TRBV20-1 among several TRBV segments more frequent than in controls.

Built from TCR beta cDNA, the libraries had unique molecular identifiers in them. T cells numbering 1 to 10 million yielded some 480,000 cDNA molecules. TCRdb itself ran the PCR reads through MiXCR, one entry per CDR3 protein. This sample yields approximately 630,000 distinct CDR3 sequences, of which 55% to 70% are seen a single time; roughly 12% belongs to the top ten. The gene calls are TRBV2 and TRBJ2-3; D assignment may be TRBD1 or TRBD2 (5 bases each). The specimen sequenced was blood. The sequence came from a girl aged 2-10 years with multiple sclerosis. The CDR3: CASGDRDGTDTQYF. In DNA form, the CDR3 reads TGTGCCAGCGGAGACCGGGACGGCACAGATACGCAGTATTTT.